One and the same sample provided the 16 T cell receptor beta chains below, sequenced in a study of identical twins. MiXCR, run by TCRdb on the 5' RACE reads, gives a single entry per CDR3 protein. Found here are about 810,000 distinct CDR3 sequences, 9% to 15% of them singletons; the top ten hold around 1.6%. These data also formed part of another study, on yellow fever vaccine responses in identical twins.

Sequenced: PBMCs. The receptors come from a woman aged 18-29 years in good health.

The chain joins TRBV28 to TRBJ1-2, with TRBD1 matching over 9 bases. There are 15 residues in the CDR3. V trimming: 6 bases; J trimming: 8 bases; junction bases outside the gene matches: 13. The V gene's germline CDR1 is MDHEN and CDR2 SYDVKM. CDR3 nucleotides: TGTGCCAGCAGGCTCGACAGGGGGAAGGCGTTAGGCTACACCTTC. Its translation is CASRLDRGKALGYTF.

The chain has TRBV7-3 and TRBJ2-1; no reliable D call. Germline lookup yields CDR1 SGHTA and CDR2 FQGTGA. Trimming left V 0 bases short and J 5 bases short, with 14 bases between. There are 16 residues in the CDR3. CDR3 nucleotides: TGTGCCAGCAGCTTAACTTTAGGCGGAACCCACAATGAGCAGTTCTTC. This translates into CASSLTLGGTHNEQFF.

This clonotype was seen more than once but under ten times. CDR3 nucleotide sequence: TGCAGTGCTTGGTCGGGACAGGGGAACTACGAGCAGTACTTC. Translation: CSAWSGQGNYEQYF. The V gene is TRBV20-1, the J gene TRBJ2-7, with 10 positions matching TRBD1. The CDR3 is 14 amino acids. J lost 3 bases, V lost 5 bases, and 7 bases had no gene match. The germline CDR1 and CDR2 sequences are DFQATT and SNEGSKA (reference sequence).

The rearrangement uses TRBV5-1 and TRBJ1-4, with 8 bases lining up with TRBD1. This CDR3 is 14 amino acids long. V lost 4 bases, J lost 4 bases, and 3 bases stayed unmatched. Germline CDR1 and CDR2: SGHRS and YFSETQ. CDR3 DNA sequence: TGCGCCAGCAGCCTGGGACAGGATAATGAAAAACTGTTTTTT. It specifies CASSLGQDNEKLFF.

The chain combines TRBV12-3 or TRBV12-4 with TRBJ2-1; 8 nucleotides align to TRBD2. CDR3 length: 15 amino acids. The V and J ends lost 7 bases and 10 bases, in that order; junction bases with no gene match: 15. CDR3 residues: CASIGGLDPYREQFF. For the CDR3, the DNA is TGTGCCAGCATCGGGGGACTAGATCCCTATCGGGAGCAGTTCTTC.

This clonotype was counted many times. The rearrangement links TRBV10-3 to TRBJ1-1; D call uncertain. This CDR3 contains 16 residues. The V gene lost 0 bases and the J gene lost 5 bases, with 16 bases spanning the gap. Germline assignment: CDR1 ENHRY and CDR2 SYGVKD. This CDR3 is CAISESPGLSRTEAFF. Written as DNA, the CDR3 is TGTGCCATCAGTGAGTCGCCCGGGCTCTCAAGAACTGAAGCTTTCTTT.

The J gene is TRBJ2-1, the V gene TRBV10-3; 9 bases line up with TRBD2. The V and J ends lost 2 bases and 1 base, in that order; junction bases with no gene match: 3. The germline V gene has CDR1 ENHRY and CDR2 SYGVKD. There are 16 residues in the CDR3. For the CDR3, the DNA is TGTGCCATCAGTGAGACCAGCGGGGGGTCCTACAATGAGCAGTTCTTC. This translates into CAISETSGGSYNEQFF.

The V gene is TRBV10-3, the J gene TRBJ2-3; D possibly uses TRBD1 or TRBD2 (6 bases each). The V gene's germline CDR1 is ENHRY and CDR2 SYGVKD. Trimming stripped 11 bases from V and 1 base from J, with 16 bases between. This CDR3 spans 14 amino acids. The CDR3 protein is CAVARGAGTDTQYF. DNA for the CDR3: TGTGCCGTCGCTAGGGGGGCGGGCACAGATACGCAGTATTTT.

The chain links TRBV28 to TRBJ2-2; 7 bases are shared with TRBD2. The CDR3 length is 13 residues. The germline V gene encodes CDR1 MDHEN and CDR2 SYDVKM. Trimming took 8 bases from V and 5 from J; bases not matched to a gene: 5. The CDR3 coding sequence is TGTGCCAGCGGACTAGTTTTAACCGGGGAGCTGTTTTTT. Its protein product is CASGLVLTGELFF.

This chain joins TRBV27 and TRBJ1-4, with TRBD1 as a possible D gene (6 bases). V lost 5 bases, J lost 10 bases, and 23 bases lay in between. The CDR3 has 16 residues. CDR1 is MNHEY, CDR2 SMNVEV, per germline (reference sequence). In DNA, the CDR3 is TGTGCCAGCAGTGCCCTTTCGCCAGGGGAGTGGGGAAAACTGTTTTTT. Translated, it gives CASSALSPGEWGKLFF.

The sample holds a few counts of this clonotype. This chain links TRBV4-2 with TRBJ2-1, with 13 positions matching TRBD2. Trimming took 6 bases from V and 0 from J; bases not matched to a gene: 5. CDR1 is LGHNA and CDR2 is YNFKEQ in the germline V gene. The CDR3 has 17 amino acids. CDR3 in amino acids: CASSLGTSGDSYNEQFF. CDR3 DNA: TGTGCCAGCAGTCTCGGGACTAGCGGGGACTCCTACAATGAGCAGTTCTTC.

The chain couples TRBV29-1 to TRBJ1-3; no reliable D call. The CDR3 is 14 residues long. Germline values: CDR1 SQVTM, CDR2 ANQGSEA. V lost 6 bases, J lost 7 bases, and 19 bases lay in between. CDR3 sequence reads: CSVVFASRGNTIYF. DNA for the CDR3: TGCAGCGTGGTCTTTGCATCCCGAGGTAACACCATATATTTT.

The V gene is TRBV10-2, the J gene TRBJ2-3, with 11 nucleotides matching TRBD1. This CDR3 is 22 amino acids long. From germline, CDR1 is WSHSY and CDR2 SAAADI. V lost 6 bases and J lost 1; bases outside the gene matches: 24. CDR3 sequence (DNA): TGCGCCAGCAGAGGACAGGGGGCGCTTGAAAGCGGGGGGCCCTCACGCACAGATACGCAGTATTTT. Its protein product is CASRGQGALESGGPSRTDTQYF.

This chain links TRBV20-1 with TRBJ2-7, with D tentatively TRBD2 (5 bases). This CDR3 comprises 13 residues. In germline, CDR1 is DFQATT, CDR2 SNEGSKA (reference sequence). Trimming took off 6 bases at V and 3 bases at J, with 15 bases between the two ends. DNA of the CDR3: TGCAGTGCGAACGGACTCGTAAGCTACGAGCAGTACTTC. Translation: CSANGLVSYEQYF.

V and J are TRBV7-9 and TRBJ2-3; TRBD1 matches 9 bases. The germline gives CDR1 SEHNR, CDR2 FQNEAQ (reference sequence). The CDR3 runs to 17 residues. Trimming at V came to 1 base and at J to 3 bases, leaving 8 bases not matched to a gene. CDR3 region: CASSLEILDRGTDTQYF. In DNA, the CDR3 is TGTGCCAGCAGCTTAGAAATCCTGGACAGGGGAACAGATACGCAGTATTTT.

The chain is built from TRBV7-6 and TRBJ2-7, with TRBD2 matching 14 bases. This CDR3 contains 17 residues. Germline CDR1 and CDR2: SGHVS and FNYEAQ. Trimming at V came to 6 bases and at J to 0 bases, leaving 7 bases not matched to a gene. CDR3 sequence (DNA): TGTGCCAGCAGTCCCGCGACTAGCGGGAGGGCCTCCTACGAGCAGTACTTC. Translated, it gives CASSPATSGRASYEQYF.